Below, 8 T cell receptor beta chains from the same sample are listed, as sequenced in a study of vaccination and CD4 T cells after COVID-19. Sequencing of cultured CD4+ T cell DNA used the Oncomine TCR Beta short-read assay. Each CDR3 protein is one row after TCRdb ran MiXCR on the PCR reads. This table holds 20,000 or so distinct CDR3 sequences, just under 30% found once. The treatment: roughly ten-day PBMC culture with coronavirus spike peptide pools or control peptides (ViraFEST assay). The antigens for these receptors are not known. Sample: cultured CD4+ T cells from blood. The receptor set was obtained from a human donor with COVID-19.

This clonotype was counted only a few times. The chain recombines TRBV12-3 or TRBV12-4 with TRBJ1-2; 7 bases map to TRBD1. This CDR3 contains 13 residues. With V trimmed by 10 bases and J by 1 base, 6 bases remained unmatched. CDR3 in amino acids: CAITGVFNYGYTF. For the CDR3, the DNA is TGTGCCATTACAGGGGTCTTTAACTATGGCTACACCTTC.

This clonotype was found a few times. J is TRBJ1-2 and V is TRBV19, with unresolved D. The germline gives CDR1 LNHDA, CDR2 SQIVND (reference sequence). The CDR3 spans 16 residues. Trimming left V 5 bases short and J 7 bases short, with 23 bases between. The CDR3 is CASSLGRSADARGYTF. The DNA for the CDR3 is TGTGCCAGTAGTTTAGGACGCTCTGCTGATGCTCGTGGCTACACCTTC.

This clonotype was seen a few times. CDR3 DNA: TGTGCCAGCAGCCCCGGGGCAAATTCACCCCTCCACTTT. Protein product: CASSPGANSPLHF. This sequence joins TRBV7-2 and TRBJ1-6, with D possibly being TRBD1 (5 bases). V was shortened by 5 bases and J by 7 bases, with 9 bases between the two germline ends. Germline-derived CDR1 and CDR2 are SGHTA and FQGNSA. CDR3 length equals 13 residues.

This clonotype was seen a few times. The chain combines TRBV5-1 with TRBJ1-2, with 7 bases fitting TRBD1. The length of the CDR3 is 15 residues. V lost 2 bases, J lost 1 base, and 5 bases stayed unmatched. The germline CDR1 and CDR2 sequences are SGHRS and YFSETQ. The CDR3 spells CASSLGQAVNYGYTF. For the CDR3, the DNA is TGCGCCAGCAGCTTAGGACAGGCGGTTAACTATGGCTACACCTTC.

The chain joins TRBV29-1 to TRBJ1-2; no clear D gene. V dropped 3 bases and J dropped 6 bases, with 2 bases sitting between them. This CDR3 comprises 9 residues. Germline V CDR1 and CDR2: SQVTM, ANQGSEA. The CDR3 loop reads CSVDDGYTF. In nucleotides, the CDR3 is TGCAGCGTTGACGATGGCTACACCTTC. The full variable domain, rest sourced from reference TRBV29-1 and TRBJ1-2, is SAVISQKPSRDICQRGTSLTIQCQVDSQVTMMFWYRQQPGQSLTLIATANQGSEATYESGFVIDKFPISRPNLTFSTLTVSNMSPEDSSIYLCSVDDGYTFGSGTRLTVV.

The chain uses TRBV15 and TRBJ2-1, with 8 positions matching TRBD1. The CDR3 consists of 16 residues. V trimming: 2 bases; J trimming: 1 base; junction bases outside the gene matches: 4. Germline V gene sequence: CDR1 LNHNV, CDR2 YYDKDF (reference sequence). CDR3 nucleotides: TGTGCCACCAGCAGATCCGGACAGGGTTCCTACAATGAGCAGTTCTTC. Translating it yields CATSRSGQGSYNEQFF.

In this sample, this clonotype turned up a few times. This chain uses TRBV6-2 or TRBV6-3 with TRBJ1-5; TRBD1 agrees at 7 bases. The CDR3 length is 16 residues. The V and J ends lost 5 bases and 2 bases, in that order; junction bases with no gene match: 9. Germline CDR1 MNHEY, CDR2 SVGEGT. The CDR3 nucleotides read TGTGCCAGCAGTCAAACTACAGGGGTGGGCAATCAGCCCCAGCATTTT. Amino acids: CASSQTTGVGNQPQHF.

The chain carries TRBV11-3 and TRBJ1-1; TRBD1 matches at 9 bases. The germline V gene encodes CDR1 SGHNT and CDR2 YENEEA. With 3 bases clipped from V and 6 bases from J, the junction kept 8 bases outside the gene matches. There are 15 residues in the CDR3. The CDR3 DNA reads TGTGCCAGCAGCTTGACGGGACAGGGAGTTTCTGAAGCTTTCTTT. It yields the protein CASSLTGQGVSEAFF.